These 21 T cell receptor beta chains were all obtained from the same sample, sequenced in a study of blood T cell repertoires in COVID-19. Generated by immunoSEQ multiplex PCR, the TCRdb table keeps only in-frame clones and is missing some. The sample holds a few hundred thousand clones, 85% seen once. Sample: PBMCs or T cells enriched from blood (not recorded which). Every receptor here comes from a man aged 35-49 years who had recovered from COVID-19.

The CDR3: CASSIIGGQNTEAFF. DNA for the CDR3: TGTGCCAGTAGTATAATCGGTGGGCAGAACACTGAAGCTTTCTTT. The rearrangement joins TRBV19 to TRBJ1-1; D gene unclear. The CDR3 contains 15 residues. V lost 2 bases to trimming and J lost 1 base, with 11 bases between them. The germline V gene encodes CDR1 LNHDA and CDR2 SQIVND (reference sequence).

This chain connects TRBV11-2 to TRBJ2-7; D is possibly TRBD1 (7 bases). The V gene lost 5 bases and the J gene lost 3 bases, with 11 bases spanning the gap. Germline V gene sequence: CDR1 SGHAT, CDR2 FQNNGV. CDR3 length: 13 residues. The DNA for the CDR3 is TGTGCCAGCAGCGCGGGGACAGACTACGAGCAGTACTTC. It codes for CASSAGTDYEQYF.

The rearrangement links TRBV5-4 to TRBJ2-7; D ambiguous. This CDR3 region has 12 residues. The V end lost 0 bases, the J end lost 3 bases, and 4 bases lay between the germline ends. The germline V gene encodes CDR1 SGHNT and CDR2 YYREEE (reference sequence). CDR3 nucleotides: TGTGCCAGCAGCTTGGGCGGCTACGAGCAGTACTTC. This gives the protein CASSLGGYEQYF.

The J gene is TRBJ2-6, the V gene TRBV6-5, with D hard to call. V was shortened by 2 bases and J by 2 bases, with 7 bases between the two germline ends. CDR1 is MNHEY and CDR2 is SVGAGI in the germline V gene. This CDR3 contains 15 residues. The CDR3 here is CASSYDTTGANVLTF. The DNA for the CDR3 is TGTGCCAGCAGTTACGATACTACTGGGGCCAACGTCCTGACTTTC.

The chain carries TRBV7-2 and TRBJ2-1; D perhaps matches TRBD2 (5 bases). The germline V gene encodes CDR1 SGHTA and CDR2 FQGNSA. Trimming left V 6 bases short and J 9 bases short, with 21 bases between. This CDR3 has 15 amino acids. CDR3 DNA: TGTGCCAGCAGGTGGCTCGGGCCAAGCGAGGGTGAGCAGTTCTTC. This gives the protein CASRWLGPSEGEQFF. The variable domain in full, completed from reference TRBV7-2 and TRBJ2-1, reads GAGVSQSPSNKVTEKGKDVELRCDPISGHTALYWYRQSLGQGLEFLIYFQGNSAPDKSGLPSDRFSAERTGGSVSTLTIQRTQQEDSAVYLCASRWLGPSEGEQFFGPGTRLTVL.

This sequence joins TRBV3-1 (or the pseudogene TRBV3-2) and TRBJ1-5, with a weak D call TRBD1 (6 bases). V gave up 4 bases and J gave up 2 bases, with 12 bases separating them. CDR3 length: 15 residues. In germline, CDR1 is LGHDT, CDR2 YNNKEL (reference sequence). The CDR3 reads CASSRGGNGNQPQHF. CDR3 nucleotide sequence: TGTGCCAGCAGCCGAGGGGGAAATGGCAATCAGCCCCAGCATTTT.

This clone appeared once. The rearrangement joins TRBV28 to TRBJ2-7; 8 bases are a match to TRBD2. CDR3 length equals 14 residues. V shed 7 bases, J shed 9 bases, and the junction held 14 bases outside the gene matches. Germline lookup yields CDR1 MDHEN and CDR2 SYDVKM. CDR3 in amino acids: CASIPSGSATGQYF. CDR3 in DNA: TGTGCCAGCATACCCAGCGGGAGCGCTACAGGGCAGTACTTC. Supplemented by reference TRBV28 and TRBJ2-7, the full variable domain reads DVKVTQSSRYLVKRTGEKVFLECVQDMDHENMFWYRQDPGLGLRLIYFSYDVKMKEKGDIPEGYSVSREKKERFSLILESASTNQTSMYLCASIPSGSATGQYFGPGTRLTVT.

The CDR3 is CAWSVAEGQPQHF. The CDR3 bases are TGTGCCTGGAGTGTCGCGGAGGGTCAGCCCCAGCATTTT. The chain carries TRBV30 and TRBJ1-5; D is uncertain. The germline V gene encodes CDR1 GTSNPN and CDR2 SVGIG (reference sequence). The V gene lost 0 bases and the J gene lost 6 bases, with 9 bases spanning the gap. CDR3 length: 13 residues.

This clone turned up a few times. CDR3 DNA: TGCGCCAGCAGCTTGGAGGCGGGCACCATATATTTT. Protein product: CASSLEAGTIYF. The chain combines TRBV5-1 with TRBJ1-3; D call uncertain. The CDR3 has 12 residues. Germline values: CDR1 SGHRS, CDR2 YFSETQ. The V gene lost 0 bases and the J gene lost 9 bases, with 7 bases spanning the gap.

J is TRBJ2-7 and V is TRBV5-4, with a weak D call TRBD1 (6 bases). The CDR3 is 15 residues long. V was clipped by 0 bases and J by 2 bases, with 12 bases between them. Germline V lookup: CDR1 SGHNT, CDR2 YYREEE (reference sequence). The CDR3 sequence is CASSLGDTGPYEQYF. The DNA for the CDR3 is TGTGCCAGCAGCTTGGGAGATACAGGGCCCTACGAGCAGTACTTC. Together with reference TRBV5-4 and TRBJ2-7, the CDR3 gives the full variable domain: ETGVTQSPTHLIKTRGQQVTLRCSSQSGHNTVSWYQQALGQGPQFIFQYYREEENGRGNFPPRFSGLQFPNYSSELNVNALELDDSALYLCASSLGDTGPYEQYFGPGTRLTVT.

The J gene is TRBJ2-2, the V gene TRBV12-5; 10 bases line up with TRBD2. CDR3 length equals 18 residues. Germline V CDR1 and CDR2: LGHNT, FRNRAP. J gave up 3 bases and V 0 bases, and 7 bases lay outside the gene matches. In nucleotides, the CDR3 is TGTGCTAGTGGTTTGGTACTGAGCGGGAGGGCAGACACCGGGGAGCTGTTTTTT. Protein: CASGLVLSGRADTGELFF.

The CDR3 nucleotides read TGTGCCAGCAGTTCTAGGGGGTCCTACGAGCAGTACTTC. Translated, it gives CASSSRGSYEQYF. V usage is TRBV12-3 or TRBV12-4 and J usage is TRBJ2-7, with D perhaps matching TRBD1 (6 bases). V was pared by 4 bases and J by 1 base, with 8 bases between. CDR3 length: 13 amino acids.

This clone has just a few counts. This sequence joins TRBV3-1 (or the pseudogene TRBV3-2) and TRBJ1-2; 8 positions match TRBD1. Germline values: CDR1 LGHDT, CDR2 YNNKEL (reference sequence). V trimming: 5 bases; J trimming: 0 bases; junction bases outside the gene matches: 11. There are 17 residues in the CDR3. CDR3 in amino acids: CASSNADRGPTNYGYTF. As DNA, the CDR3 is TGTGCCAGCAGCAACGCCGACAGGGGACCCACTAACTATGGCTACACCTTC.

This clone has a single count. The chain combines TRBV6-1 with TRBJ1-5; no firm D call. Germline V CDR1 and CDR2: MNHNS, SASEGT. V lost 0 bases, J lost 0 bases, and 6 bases lay in between. The CDR3 is 15 residues long. CDR3: CASSEARDSNQPQHF. Written as DNA, the CDR3 is TGTGCCAGCAGTGAAGCGCGGGATAGCAATCAGCCCCAGCATTTT.

The chain carries TRBV28 and TRBJ2-2; D unresolved. Germline V gene lookup returns CDR1 MDHEN and CDR2 SYDVKM. V was cut by 2 bases and J by 6 bases, with 4 bases left in between. The CDR3 covers 12 residues. CDR3 protein: CASSLPAGELFF. The DNA for the CDR3 is TGTGCCAGCAGTTTACCAGCCGGGGAGCTGTTTTTT.

This chain links TRBV6-5 with TRBJ2-1, with D possibly matching TRBD2 (6 bases). The V end lost 8 bases, the J end lost 8 bases, and 16 bases lay between the germline ends. Germline values: CDR1 MNHEY, CDR2 SVGAGI. CDR3 length equals 13 residues. CDR3: CASEPGLGDEQFF. In DNA form, the CDR3 reads TGTGCCAGCGAACCGGGACTCGGTGATGAGCAGTTCTTC.

The rearrangement uses TRBV6-2 or TRBV6-3 and TRBJ2-1; TRBD2 agrees at 13 bases. Trimming removed 0 bases from V and 7 bases from J; junction bases left unmatched: 0. The CDR3 spans 15 residues. From germline, CDR1 is MNHEY and CDR2 SVGEGT. CDR3 region: CASSYSTSGRNEQFF. Written as DNA, the CDR3 is TGTGCCAGCAGTTACTCGACTAGCGGGAGGAATGAGCAGTTCTTC.

J is TRBJ2-2 and V is TRBV4-1; a possible D gene is TRBD2 (6 bases). The CDR3 is 14 residues long. The V gene's germline CDR1 is MGHRA and CDR2 YSYEKL. The V and J ends lost 0 bases and 5 bases respectively, with 7 bases between them. CDR3 in DNA: TGCGCCAGCAGCCAAGAGGGACTTACCGGGGAGCTGTTTTTT. It specifies CASSQEGLTGELFF.

This clone was observed a handful of times. This sequence joins TRBV7-9 and TRBJ1-4; 9 nucleotides agree with TRBD1. This CDR3 contains 17 residues. CDR1 and CDR2 from the germline V gene are SEHNR and FQNEAQ (reference sequence). The V and J ends lost 5 bases and 8 bases, in that order; junction bases with no gene match: 15. The CDR3 here is CASSPPGLTGGQEKLFF. CDR3 bases: TGTGCCAGCAGCCCACCGGGACTGACAGGGGGACAAGAAAAACTGTTTTTT. Variable domain in full (rest from reference TRBV7-9 and TRBJ1-4): DTGVSQNPRHKITKRGQNVTFRCDPISEHNRLYWYRQTLGQGPEFLTYFQNEAQLEKSRLLSDRFSAERPKGSFSTLEIQRTEQGDSAMYLCASSPPGLTGGQEKLFFGSGTQLSVL.

The chain is built from TRBV28 and TRBJ2-2; tentative D call: TRBD2 (5 bases). There are 16 residues in the CDR3. Germline CDR1 MDHEN, CDR2 SYDVKM. The V end lost 4 bases, the J end lost 5 bases, and 17 bases lay between the germline ends. CDR3 amino acids: CASSSPNEGRTGELFF. CDR3 sequence (DNA): TGTGCCAGCAGTTCTCCGAATGAGGGCCGAACCGGGGAGCTGTTTTTT.

The chain joins TRBV7-8 to TRBJ2-1, with TRBD1 identical over 7 bases. The V segment lost 3 bases and the J segment 0 bases; nucleotides outside the gene matches: 20. Germline assignment: CDR1 SGHVS and CDR2 FQNEAQ. CDR3 size: 21 residues. CDR3 amino acids: CASSFNRDRTTAVSSYNEQFF. CDR3 nucleotide sequence: TGTGCCAGCAGCTTTAATCGGGACAGAACAACAGCAGTGAGCTCCTACAATGAGCAGTTCTTC.